Described below is a single T cell receptor beta chain sequence and its context. Its antigen remains unknown. Looked up from germline, CDR1 is ENHRY and CDR2 is SYGVKD. The CDR3 consists of 14 residues. Germline trimming cut 5 bases from V and 11 bases from J; bases unmatched to any gene: 11. Time point described: week 11, during vaccination. One vaccine dose held 300 ug of mutant IDH1 20-mer peptide and came with topical imiquimod. This sample was included in a study of a mutant IDH1 vaccine in newly diagnosed glioma. Method: immunoSEQ multiplex PCR; TCRdb's copy keeps in-frame clones and lacks some. The table lists around 100,000 clones, 90% of them singletons, with roughly 0.61% in the top ten.

V usage is TRBV10-3 and J usage is TRBJ2-5; the match to TRBD1 covers 10 bases. The sample in question was PBMCs, obtained from a glioma patient whose treatment included an IDH1 peptide vaccine. The origin of this receptor is a woman between 50 and 59 years old with glioma. Here the CDR3 reads CAISFGTGVEEQYF. As DNA, the CDR3 is TGTGCCATCAGTTTCGGGACAGGGGTAGAGGAGCAGTACTTC.